The clone carrying this T cell receptor (beta chain) appeared many times. The antigen remains unidentified. This entry belongs to a study of early T cells in non-severe SARS-CoV-2 infection. Background on the study: Whole-blood bulk RNA, unsorted, was sequenced, and chains were unpaired. Points from the study as a whole: The VDJdb matching leaned toward anti-spike CD8 responses and overlooked private and CD4 specificities.

The library protocol tagged individual cDNA molecules with unique molecular identifiers. TCRdb passed the 5' RACE reads through MiXCR, listing each CDR3 protein once. The sample lists around 82,000 distinct CDR3 sequences, 14% to 15% seen once, with just under 0.6% in the top ten. Looked up from germline, CDR1 is SGHAT and CDR2 is FQNNGV. The CDR3 runs 12 residues. V was shortened by 5 bases and J by 5 bases, with 9 bases between the two germline ends. The receptor was derived from an adult who was a healthcare worker with PCR-confirmed SARS-CoV-2 infection or an uninfected control (not recorded which). This sequence joins TRBV11-2 and TRBJ2-5; a possible D gene is TRBD2 (6 bases). Sequences were obtained from whole blood. The CDR3 coding sequence is TGTGCCAGCAGCCGGGGGTGGGAGACCCAGTACTTC. This codes for CASSRGWETQYF. The full variable domain, its missing parts supplied by reference TRBV11-2 and TRBJ2-5, is EAGVAQSPRYKIIEKRQSVAFWCNPISGHATLYWYQQILGQGPKLLIQFQNNGVVDDSQLPKDRFSAERLKGVDSTLKIQPAKLEDSAVYLCASSRGWETQYFGPGTRLLVL.